This TCR beta chain was captured by sequencing in a study of blood T cell repertoires in COVID-19. Turning to the study itself: In each case, the material was cDNA or gDNA derived from T cells, B-cell-depleted T cells, or PBMCs.

V lost 0 bases and J lost 0; bases outside the gene matches: 7. The CDR3 is 20 amino acids. Per germline, CDR1 MNHEY and CDR2 SVGEGT. Produced via immunoSEQ multiplex PCR; TCRdb's table is partial and in-frame only. The sample gives roughly 150,000 clones, 85% to 90% of which show up once; approximately 10% is in the top ten. The rearrangement links TRBV6-2 or TRBV6-3 to TRBJ2-3, with TRBD2 matching 15 bases. This TCR was sampled from a woman aged 80 or over with acute or convalescent COVID-19. Material for sequencing was peripheral blood. The CDR3 coding sequence is TGTGCCAGCAGTTACTCCAGGGGACTAGCGGGGGGTTCTAGCACAGATACGCAGTATTTT. It codes for CASSYSRGLAGGSSTDTQYF.